The 12 T cell receptor beta chains given below trace back to one sample, sequenced in a study of shared T cell receptors in the human thymus. Data came from immunoSEQ multiplex PCR; TCRdb stores just in-frame clones and leaves some out. The sample yields hundreds of thousands of clones, around 89% seen once. These data were also reused for a study on human thymus T cells.

The sample was thymocytes. These receptors were collected from a boy under three years old with a congenital heart defect.

The chain combines TRBV4-1 with TRBJ2-5, with unresolved D. V was cut by 3 bases and J by 5 bases, with 4 bases left in between. Per the germline V gene, CDR1 is MGHRA and CDR2 is YSYEKL. The CDR3 contains 11 residues. In DNA form, the CDR3 reads TGCGCCAGCAGCCATGAGGAGACCCAGTACTTC. This translates into CASSHEETQYF.

This rearrangement joins TRBV27 to TRBJ2-5; D perhaps matches TRBD2 (6 bases). Germline assignment: CDR1 MNHEY and CDR2 SMNVEV (reference sequence). The CDR3 runs 15 residues. Trimming removed 5 bases at V and 4 bases at J, with 17 bases between. The CDR3 region is CASSPPPGETETQYF. CDR3 nucleotide sequence: TGTGCCAGCAGTCCCCCCCCGGGGGAAACAGAGACCCAGTACTTC.

The chain couples TRBV7-9 to TRBJ2-1; TRBD1 aligns across 11 bases. The germline V gene has CDR1 SEHNR and CDR2 FQNEAQ (reference sequence). The CDR3 has 16 residues. J lost 0 bases, V lost 8 bases, and 6 bases had no gene match. The DNA of the CDR3 is TGTGCCAGCTCGAGAGGGACAGGGGGCTCCTACAATGAGCAGTTCTTC. Encoded protein: CASSRGTGGSYNEQFF.

The chain carries TRBV7-9 and TRBJ2-7; possible D gene TRBD1, 7 bases. Trimming stripped 3 bases from V and 6 bases from J, with 12 bases between. The CDR3 is 13 residues long. The germline V gene encodes CDR1 SEHNR and CDR2 FQNEAQ (reference sequence). The CDR3 DNA sequence: TGTGCCAGCAGCTTCCAGGGGGACTGCGAGCAGTACTTC. Translation: CASSFQGDCEQYF.

The V and J genes are TRBV19 and TRBJ2-2; TRBD1 matches at 9 bases. There are 16 residues in the CDR3. Germline CDR1 and CDR2: LNHDA and SQIVND (reference sequence). V gave up 3 bases and J gave up 6 bases; unmatched junction bases: 8. The CDR3 sequence: CASSIGDRVFPGELFF. The DNA of the CDR3 is TGTGCCAGTAGTATCGGGGACAGGGTGTTCCCCGGGGAGCTGTTTTTT.

This chain joins TRBV6-5 and TRBJ2-1; D is unresolved. V lost 5 bases and J lost 0, with 11 bases in between. CDR3 size: 15 residues. In germline, CDR1 is MNHEY, CDR2 SVGAGI. CDR3 bases: TGTGCCAGCAGTATTAGCAGCCCCTCCTACAATGAGCAGTTCTTC. Residues: CASSISSPSYNEQFF.

The rearrangement joins TRBV19 to TRBJ2-3; D possibly corresponds to TRBD1 (6 bases). The CDR3 is made up of 14 amino acids. The V end lost 10 bases, the J end lost 1 base, and 15 bases lay between the germline ends. Germline CDR1 reads LNHDA; CDR2 reads SQIVND (reference sequence). In DNA form, the CDR3 reads TGTGCCACCCACAGGGCTGGGGGCACAGATACGCAGTATTTT. This sequence encodes CATHRAGGTDTQYF.

The chain uses TRBV27 and TRBJ1-4, with TRBD1 matching over 7 bases. In germline, CDR1 is MNHEY, CDR2 SMNVEV (reference sequence). J lost 14 bases, V lost 4 bases, and 10 bases had no gene match. CDR3 size: 13 residues. CDR3 protein: CASSSSGGPGLFF. In DNA form, the CDR3 reads TGTGCCAGCAGTTCTTCAGGGGGACCGGGGCTGTTTTTT.

V is TRBV28 and J is TRBJ2-7; a possible D gene is TRBD2 (5 bases). CDR1 and CDR2 from the germline V gene are MDHEN and SYDVKM. The CDR3 sequence is 17 residues long. V dropped 6 bases and J dropped 0 bases, with 21 bases sitting between them. CDR3 nucleotides: TGTGCCAGCAGGTTACCCCAGGCGGGTGGGAGCTCCTACGAGCAGTACTTC. The encoded protein is CASRLPQAGGSSYEQYF.

The chain has TRBV2 and TRBJ2-7, with D possibly being TRBD1 (6 bases). Between the trimmed V and J ends, which lost 4 bases and 1 base, there was a span of 11 bases. Germline values: CDR1 SNHLY, CDR2 FYNNEI. The CDR3 has 14 amino acids. The DNA for the CDR3 is TGTGCCAGCAGTGGGGCCAGGGGATCCTACGAGCAGTACTTC. Its translation is CASSGARGSYEQYF.

This chain links TRBV2 with TRBJ2-3, with TRBD2 matching over 8 bases. The V gene's germline CDR1 is SNHLY and CDR2 FYNNEI. This CDR3 comprises 16 residues. V lost 2 bases and J lost 2; bases outside the gene matches: 6. The CDR3 DNA reads as TGTGCCAGCAGTGAATGGGGCGGGAGGCTCACAGATACGCAGTATTTT. Amino acids: CASSEWGGRLTDTQYF.

The chain links TRBV29-1 to TRBJ2-5; TRBD1 aligns across 7 bases. The J segment lost 5 bases and the V segment lost 4 bases, leaving 7 bases of the junction unmatched. Germline CDR1 reads SQVTM; CDR2 reads ANQGSEA. The CDR3 is 13 amino acids. The CDR3 region is CSVGRGQEETQYF. CDR3 DNA sequence: TGCAGCGTTGGAAGGGGGCAGGAGGAGACCCAGTACTTC.